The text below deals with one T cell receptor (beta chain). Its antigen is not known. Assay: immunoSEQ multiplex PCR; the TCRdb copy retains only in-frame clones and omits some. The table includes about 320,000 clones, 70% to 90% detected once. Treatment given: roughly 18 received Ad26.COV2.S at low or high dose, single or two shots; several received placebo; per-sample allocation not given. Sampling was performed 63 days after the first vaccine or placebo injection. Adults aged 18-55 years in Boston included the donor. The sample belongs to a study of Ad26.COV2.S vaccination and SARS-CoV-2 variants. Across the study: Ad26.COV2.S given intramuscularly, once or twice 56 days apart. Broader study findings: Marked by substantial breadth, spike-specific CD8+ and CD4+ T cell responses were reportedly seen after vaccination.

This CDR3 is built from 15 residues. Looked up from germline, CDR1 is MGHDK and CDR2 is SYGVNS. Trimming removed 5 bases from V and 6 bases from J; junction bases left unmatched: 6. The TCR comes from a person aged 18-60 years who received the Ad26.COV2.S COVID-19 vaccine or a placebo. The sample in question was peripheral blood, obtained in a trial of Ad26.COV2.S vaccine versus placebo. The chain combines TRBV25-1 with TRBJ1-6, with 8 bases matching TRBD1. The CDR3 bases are TGTGCCAGCAGTTCCGGGACAGGAGGTAATTCACCCCTCCACTTT. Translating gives CASSSGTGGNSPLHF.